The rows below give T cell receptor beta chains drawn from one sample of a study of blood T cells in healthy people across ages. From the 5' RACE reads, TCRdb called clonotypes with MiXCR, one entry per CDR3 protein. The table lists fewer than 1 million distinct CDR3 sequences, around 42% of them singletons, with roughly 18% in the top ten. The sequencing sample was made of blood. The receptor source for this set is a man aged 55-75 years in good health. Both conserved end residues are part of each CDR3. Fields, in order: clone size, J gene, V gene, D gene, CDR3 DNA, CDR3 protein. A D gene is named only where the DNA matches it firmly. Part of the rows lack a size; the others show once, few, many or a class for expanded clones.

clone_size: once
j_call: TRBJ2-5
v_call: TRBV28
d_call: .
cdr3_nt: TGTGCCAGCAGTTTTGTGGGATACCAAGAGACCCAGTACTTC
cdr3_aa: CASSFVGYQETQYF

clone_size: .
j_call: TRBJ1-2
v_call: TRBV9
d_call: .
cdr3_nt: TGTGCCAGCAGCGTGGGGACACCGACCATGCGTGGCTACACCTTC
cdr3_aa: CASSVGTPTMRGYTF

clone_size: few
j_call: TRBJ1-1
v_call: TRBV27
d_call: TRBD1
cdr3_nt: TGTGCCAGCGGGTTACGATCCACAGGGGCGATTGAAGCTTTCTTT
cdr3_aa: CASGLRSTGAIEAFF

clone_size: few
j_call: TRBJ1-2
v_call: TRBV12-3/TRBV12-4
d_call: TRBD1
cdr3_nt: TGTGCCAGCAGTCCGGACAGGTTCTATGGCTACACCTTC
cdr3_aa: CASSPDRFYGYTF

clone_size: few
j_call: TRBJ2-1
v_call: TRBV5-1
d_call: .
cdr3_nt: TGCGCCAGCACAGCAGGGCCCTCGGGAAATGAGCAGTTCTTC
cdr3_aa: CASTAGPSGNEQFF

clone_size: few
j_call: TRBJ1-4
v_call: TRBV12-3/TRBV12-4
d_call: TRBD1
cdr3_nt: TGTGCCAGCAGTTTGCGACAGGGCGTAGTTGAAAAACTGTTTTTT
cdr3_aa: CASSLRQGVVEKLFF

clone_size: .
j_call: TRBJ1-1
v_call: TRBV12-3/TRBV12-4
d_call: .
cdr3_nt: TGTGCCAGCATCTTGGCAGGGCACACTGAAGCTTTCTTT
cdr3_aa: CASILAGHTEAFF

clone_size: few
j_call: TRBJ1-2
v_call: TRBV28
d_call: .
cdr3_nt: TGTGCCAGCTCTCGGACAGAAAATGGCTACACCTTC
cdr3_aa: CASSRTENGYTF

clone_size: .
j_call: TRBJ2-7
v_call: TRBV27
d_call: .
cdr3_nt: TGTGCCAGCAGTTTATTTTTCGCAGCTGGGCGTGGGGCCCAGTACTTC
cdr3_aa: CASSLFFAAGRGAQYF

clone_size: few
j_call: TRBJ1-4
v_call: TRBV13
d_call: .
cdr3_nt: TGTGCCAGCAGCTTAGGCCGCCAGGGCGTTGAAAAACTGTTTTTT
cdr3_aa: CASSLGRQGVEKLFF

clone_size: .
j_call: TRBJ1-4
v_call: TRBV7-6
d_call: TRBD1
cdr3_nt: TGTGCCAGCAGGTTCGCAGGGGGCGCGGAAGAAAAACTGTTTTTT
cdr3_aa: CASRFAGGAEEKLFF

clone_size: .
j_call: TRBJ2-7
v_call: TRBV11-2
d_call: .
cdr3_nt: TGTGCCAGCAGCTTAGCGGCAGGGATCCCCTACGAGCAGCACTTC
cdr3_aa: CASSLAAGIPYEQHF

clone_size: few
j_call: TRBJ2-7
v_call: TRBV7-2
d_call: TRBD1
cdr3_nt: TGTGCCAGCAGCTTACTTGGTGGGGCAGGGGGAGAGCAGTACTTC
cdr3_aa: CASSLLGGAGGEQYF

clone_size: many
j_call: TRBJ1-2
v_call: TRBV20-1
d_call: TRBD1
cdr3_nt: TGCAGTGCTAGTCGGACAGGGACCATCTATGGCTACACCTTC
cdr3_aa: CSASRTGTIYGYTF

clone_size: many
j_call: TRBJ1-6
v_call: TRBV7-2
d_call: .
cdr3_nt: TGTGCCAGCAGCTTAGGGAATTCACCCCTCCACTTT
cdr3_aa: CASSLGNSPLHF

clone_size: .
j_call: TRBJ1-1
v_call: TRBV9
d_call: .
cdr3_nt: .
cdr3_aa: CASSVVGQGAGTEAFF

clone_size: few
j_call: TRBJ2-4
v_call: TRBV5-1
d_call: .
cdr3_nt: TGCGCCAGCAGCCCGGGGGAAGCCAAAAACATTCAGTACTTC
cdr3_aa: CASSPGEAKNIQYF

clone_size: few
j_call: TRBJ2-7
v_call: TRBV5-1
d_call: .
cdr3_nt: TGCGCCAGCAGCTTCGGAAAGGAATCCTACGAGCAGTACTTC
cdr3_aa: CASSFGKESYEQYF

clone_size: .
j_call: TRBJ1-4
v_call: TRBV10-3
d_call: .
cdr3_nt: TGTGCCATCAGTGAGTCGACCGAAAAACTGTTTTTT
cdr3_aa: CAISESTEKLFF

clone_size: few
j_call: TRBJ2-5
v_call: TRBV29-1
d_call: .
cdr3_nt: TGCAGCGTTGCACCGGGGTGGGAGACCCAGTACTTC
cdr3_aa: CSVAPGWETQYF

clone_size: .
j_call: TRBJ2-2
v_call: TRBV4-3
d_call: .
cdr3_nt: TGCGCCAGCAGCCAATACAGCGGGTTAAACACCGGGGAGCTGTTTTTT
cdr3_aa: CASSQYSGLNTGELFF

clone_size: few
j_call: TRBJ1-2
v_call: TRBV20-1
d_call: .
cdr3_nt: TGCAGTGCTAAGCCCGGGGCGCACGGCTACACCTTC
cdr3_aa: CSAKPGAHGYTF

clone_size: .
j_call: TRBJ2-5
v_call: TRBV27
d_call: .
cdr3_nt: TGTGCCAGCAGTGAAATCCACGGGGGACAGCAGTACTTC
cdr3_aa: CASSEIHGGQQYF

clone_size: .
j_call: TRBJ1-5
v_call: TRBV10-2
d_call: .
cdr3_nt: TGCGCCAGCAGTGAGTCGGGCAAAAATCAGCCCCAGCATTTT
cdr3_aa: CASSESGKNQPQHF

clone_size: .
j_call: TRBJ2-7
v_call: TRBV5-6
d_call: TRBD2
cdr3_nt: TGTGCCAGCAGCTTGGGTCGGCGGGGGACCTACGAGCAGTACTTC
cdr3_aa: CASSLGRRGTYEQYF

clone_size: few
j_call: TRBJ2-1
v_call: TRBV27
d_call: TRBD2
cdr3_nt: TGTGCCAGCAGTTTAGGGACTAGCGGCTCGTTGCAGTTCTTC
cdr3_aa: CASSLGTSGSLQFF

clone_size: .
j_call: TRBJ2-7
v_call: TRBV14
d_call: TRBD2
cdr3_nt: TGTGCCAGCAGCCCGGTAGGACTAGCGGGACACTACGAGCAGTACTTC
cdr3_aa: CASSPVGLAGHYEQYF

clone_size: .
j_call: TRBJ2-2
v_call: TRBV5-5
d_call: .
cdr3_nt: TGTGCCAGCAGCCTAGGGGACATTCCTACCGGGGAGCTGTTTTTT
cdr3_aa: CASSLGDIPTGELFF

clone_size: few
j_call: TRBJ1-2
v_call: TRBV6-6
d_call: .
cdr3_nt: TGTGCCAGCAGCCTGGACGGAAGAGCTAACTATGGCTACACCTTC
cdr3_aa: CASSLDGRANYGYTF

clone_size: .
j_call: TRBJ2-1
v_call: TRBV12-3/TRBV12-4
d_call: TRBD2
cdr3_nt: TGTGCCAGCATCCCCCGGGGGGGGGCGGGGTACAATGAGCAGTTCTTC
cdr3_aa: CASIPRGGAGYNEQFF

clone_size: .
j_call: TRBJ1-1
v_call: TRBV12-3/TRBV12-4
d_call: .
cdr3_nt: TGTGCCAGCAGTTTAGGGCCTGCAGCTTTCTTT
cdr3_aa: CASSLGPAAFF

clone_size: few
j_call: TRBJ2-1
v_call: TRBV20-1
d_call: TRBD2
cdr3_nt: TGCAGTGCTCACCTAGCGGGGTTGTCCTACAATGAGCAGTTCTTC
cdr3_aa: CSAHLAGLSYNEQFF

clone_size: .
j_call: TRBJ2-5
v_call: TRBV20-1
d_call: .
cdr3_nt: TGCAGTGCTAGAGCCCAGGGGGAGACCCAGTACTTC
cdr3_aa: CSARAQGETQYF

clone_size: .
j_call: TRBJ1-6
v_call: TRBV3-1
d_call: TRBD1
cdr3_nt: TGTGCCAGCAGCTTACAGGGGCGTCAGAATTCACCCCTCCACTTT
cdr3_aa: CASSLQGRQNSPLHF

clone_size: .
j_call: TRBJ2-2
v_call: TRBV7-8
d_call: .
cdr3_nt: TGTGCCAGCAGCAACCCGGGACAAAACACCGGGGAGCTGTTTTTT
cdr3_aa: CASSNPGQNTGELFF

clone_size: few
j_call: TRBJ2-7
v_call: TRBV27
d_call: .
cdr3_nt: TGTGCCAGCAGTTTAAACGGGGTATACTACGAGCAGTACTTC
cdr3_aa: CASSLNGVYYEQYF

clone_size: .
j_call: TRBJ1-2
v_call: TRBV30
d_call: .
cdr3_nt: TGTGCCTGGAGTGTATGGGGTCCTCACACCTTC
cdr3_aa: CAWSVWGPHTF

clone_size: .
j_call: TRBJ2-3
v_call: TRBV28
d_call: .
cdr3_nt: TGTGCCAGCAGTTTCCGCACAGGGTCCACAGATACGCAGTATTTT
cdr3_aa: CASSFRTGSTDTQYF

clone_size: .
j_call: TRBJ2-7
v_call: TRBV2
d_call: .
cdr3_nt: TGTGCCACCTTAGAGGGGCTGGGGGCCTACGAGCAGTACTTC
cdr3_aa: CATLEGLGAYEQYF

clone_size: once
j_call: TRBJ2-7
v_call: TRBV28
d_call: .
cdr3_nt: TGTGCCAGCACCATGGGGTCGATAGGACGGGAGCAGTACTTC
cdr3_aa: CASTMGSIGREQYF